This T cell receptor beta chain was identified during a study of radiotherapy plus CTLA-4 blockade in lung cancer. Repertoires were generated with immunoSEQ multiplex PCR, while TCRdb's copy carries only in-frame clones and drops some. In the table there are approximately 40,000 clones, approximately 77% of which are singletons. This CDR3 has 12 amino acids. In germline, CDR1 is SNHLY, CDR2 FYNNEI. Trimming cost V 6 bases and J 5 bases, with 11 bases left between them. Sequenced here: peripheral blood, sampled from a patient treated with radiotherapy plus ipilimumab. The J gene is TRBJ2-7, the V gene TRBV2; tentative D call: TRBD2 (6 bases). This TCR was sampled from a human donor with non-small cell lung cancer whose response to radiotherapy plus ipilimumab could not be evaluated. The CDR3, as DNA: TGTGCCAGCAGGCGGGGTTATAACGAGCAGTACTTC. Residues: CASRRGYNEQYF.